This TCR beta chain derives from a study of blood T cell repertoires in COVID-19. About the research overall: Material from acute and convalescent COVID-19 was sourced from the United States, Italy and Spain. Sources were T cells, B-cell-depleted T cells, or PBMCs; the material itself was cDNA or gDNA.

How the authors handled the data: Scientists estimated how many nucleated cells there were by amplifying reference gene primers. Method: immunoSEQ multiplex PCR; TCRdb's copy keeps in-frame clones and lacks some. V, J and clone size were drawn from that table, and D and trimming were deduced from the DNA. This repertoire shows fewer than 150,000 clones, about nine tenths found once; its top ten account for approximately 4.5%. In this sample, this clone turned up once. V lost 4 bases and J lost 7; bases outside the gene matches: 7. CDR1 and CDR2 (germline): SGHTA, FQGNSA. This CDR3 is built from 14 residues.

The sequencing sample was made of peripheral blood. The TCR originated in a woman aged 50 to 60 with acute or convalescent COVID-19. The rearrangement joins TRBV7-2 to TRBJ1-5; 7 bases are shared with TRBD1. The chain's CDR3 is CASSSTGLGQPQHF. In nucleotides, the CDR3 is TGTGCCAGCAGCTCGACAGGGCTGGGCCAGCCCCAGCATTTT.